The clone carrying this TCR beta chain was counted a few times. CDR3 size: 13 residues. Trimming cost V 5 bases and J 4 bases, with 12 bases left between them. This sample was taken from a study of blood T cell repertoires in COVID-19. The data were produced by immunoSEQ multiplex PCR, yet TCRdb's version contains in-frame clones alone and is incomplete. The data show some 160,000 clones, around 80% seen once. The sequenced material came from PBMCs or T cells enriched from blood (not recorded which). The TCR sequence derives from a woman between 70 and 85 years old in a cohort exposed to, infected with or recovered from COVID-19 (not recorded which). This chain connects TRBV12-3 or TRBV12-4 to TRBJ2-7, with a possible D match to TRBD1 (6 bases). The CDR3 region has the DNA TGTGCCAGCAGTGGGGGCGGTGGGTACGAGCAGTACTTC. It encodes CASSGGGGYEQYF.